This passage covers 24 T cell receptor beta chains from one sample sequenced in a study of blood T cell repertoires in COVID-19. Data came from immunoSEQ multiplex PCR; TCRdb stores just in-frame clones and leaves some out. The top ten hold roughly two fifths of the sample, which has 110,000 or so clones, 81% seen once. The source material was peripheral blood. These receptors all come from a man older than 75 with acute or convalescent COVID-19.

This clone came up a few times. The chain links TRBV7-2 to TRBJ1-2, with 8 bases that match TRBD1. J was trimmed by 6 bases and V by 2 bases; bases with no gene match: 8. CDR3 size: 15 residues. Germline values: CDR1 SGHTA, CDR2 FQGNSA. The CDR3 region has the DNA TGTGCCAGCAGCTTATTGGGTCAACAGGGGGATGGCTACACCTTC. Translated, it gives CASSLLGQQGDGYTF. Based on the CDR3 plus reference TRBV7-2 and TRBJ1-2, the full variable domain is GAGVSQSPSNKVTEKGKDVELRCDPISGHTALYWYRQSLGQGLEFLIYFQGNSAPDKSGLPSDRFSAERTGGSVSTLTIQRTQQEDSAVYLCASSLLGQQGDGYTFGSGTRLTVV.

This clone was detected only once. The chain carries TRBV7-3 and TRBJ2-5; 7 nucleotides agree with TRBD2. With 5 bases clipped from V and 5 bases from J, the junction kept 17 bases outside the gene matches. The CDR3 runs to 17 residues. Germline CDR1 and CDR2: SGHTA and FQGTGA. The CDR3 here is CASSPRGGSRVVETQYF. In DNA, the CDR3 is TGTGCCAGCAGCCCCCGGGGAGGGTCTAGGGTCGTCGAGACCCAGTACTTC.

This sequence joins TRBV6-5 and TRBJ2-1; TRBD2 agrees at 8 bases. CDR3 length: 14 residues. The germline V gene has CDR1 MNHEY and CDR2 SVGAGI. V trimming: 7 bases; J trimming: 9 bases; junction bases outside the gene matches: 11. CDR3 in amino acids: CASKGGISGAEQFF. DNA of the CDR3: TGTGCCAGCAAAGGGGGGATTAGCGGGGCTGAGCAGTTCTTC.

This clone was picked up one time. The chain joins TRBV27 to TRBJ2-6; 10 bases agree with TRBD1. This CDR3 is built from 16 residues. CDR1 and CDR2 from the germline V gene are MNHEY and SMNVEV (reference sequence). Germline trimming cut 5 bases from V and 0 bases from J; bases unmatched to any gene: 1. The CDR3 loop reads CASSRDRGSGANVLTF. For the CDR3, the DNA is TGTGCCAGCAGTCGGGACAGGGGCTCTGGGGCCAACGTCCTGACTTTC. Full variable domain (rest looked up from reference TRBV27 and TRBJ2-6): EAQVTQNPRYLITVTGKKLTVTCSQNMNHEYMSWYRQDPGLGLRQIYYSMNVEVTDKGDVPEGYKVSRKEKRNFPLILESPSPNQTSLYFCASSRDRGSGANVLTFGAGSRLTVL.

In this sample, this clone turned up a few times. The chain employs TRBV30 and TRBJ1-2, with D tentatively TRBD1 (5 bases). The CDR3 extends over 12 amino acids. Trimming stripped 3 bases from V and 4 bases from J, with 9 bases between. The germline CDR1 and CDR2 sequences are GTSNPN and SVGIG (reference sequence). The CDR3 bases are TGTGCCTGGAGGGGGCTACTCTATGGCTACACCTTC. Its protein is CAWRGLLYGYTF. Full variable domain (missing parts from reference TRBV30 and TRBJ1-2): SQTIHQWPATLVQPVGSPLSLECTVEGTSNPNLYWYRQAAGRGLQLLFYSVGIGQISSEVPQNLSASRPQDRQFILSSKKLLLSDSGFYLCAWRGLLYGYTFGSGTRLTVV.

This sequence joins TRBV5-1 and TRBJ2-1, with TRBD1 as a possible D gene (5 bases). Between the trimmed V and J ends, which lost 0 bases and 3 bases, there was a span of 13 bases. The CDR3 consists of 16 residues. Germline lookup yields CDR1 SGHRS and CDR2 YFSETQ. The CDR3 is CASSLGQQLYYNEQFF. The CDR3 DNA sequence: TGCGCCAGCAGCTTGGGACAGCAGTTGTACTACAATGAGCAGTTCTTC. Drawing the rest from reference TRBV5-1 and TRBJ2-1, the complete variable domain is KAGVTQTPRYLIKTRGQQVTLSCSPISGHRSVSWYQQTPGQGLQFLFEYFSETQRNKGNFPGRFSGRQFSNSRSEMNVSTLELGDSALYLCASSLGQQLYYNEQFFGPGTRLTVL.

The chain employs TRBV19 and TRBJ2-7; weak D call: TRBD1 (6 bases). In germline, CDR1 is LNHDA, CDR2 SQIVND (reference sequence). The CDR3 length is 14 residues. The V gene lost 5 bases and the J gene lost 5 bases, with 16 bases spanning the gap. CDR3 nucleotide sequence: TGTGCCAGTAGTCCACGGGGAAAGGGGGACGAGCAGTACTTC. It codes for CASSPRGKGDEQYF.

This clone has just a few counts. The V and J genes are TRBV12-3 or TRBV12-4 and TRBJ1-1; TRBD1 matches 8 bases. The CDR3 sequence is 13 residues long. With V trimmed by 7 bases and J by 4 bases, 5 bases remained unmatched. This CDR3 is CASNGQGGTEAFF. The CDR3 region has the DNA TGTGCCAGCAATGGACAGGGCGGCACTGAAGCTTTCTTT.

The V gene is TRBV11-2, the J gene TRBJ2-7, with D possibly TRBD1 on 5 matching bases. The CDR3 extends over 15 amino acids. Germline CDR1 SGHAT, CDR2 FQNNGV. Trimming cost V 0 bases and J 4 bases, with 13 bases left between them. The DNA for the CDR3 is TGTGCCAGCAGCTTAGATCCTCAGGGTAGTTACGAGCAGTACTTC. Translating gives CASSLDPQGSYEQYF.

The chain employs TRBV6-5 and TRBJ1-3; D ambiguous. CDR3 length: 15 residues. The germline V and J ends were trimmed by 2 bases and 2 bases, with 10 bases remaining between them. From germline, CDR1 is MNHEY and CDR2 SVGAGI. This chain's CDR3 is CASSYSLSAGNTIYF. CDR3 nucleotides: TGTGCCAGCAGTTACAGCCTAAGTGCTGGAAACACCATATATTTT.

The V and J genes are TRBV29-1 and TRBJ2-3, with a tentative D call TRBD2 (6 bases). CDR1 is SQVTM, CDR2 ANQGSEA, per germline. V gave up 1 base and J gave up 4 bases, with 18 bases separating them. The CDR3 totals 16 residues. The CDR3 DNA reads TGCAGCGTTGAAGGGGCAGGGTCGGGAGTCTCAGATACGCAGTATTTT. This encodes CSVEGAGSGVSDTQYF.

The chain has TRBV18 and TRBJ2-5, with 7 bases fitting TRBD1. Germline values: CDR1 KGHSH, CDR2 LQKENI. V was clipped by 2 bases and J by 3 bases; unmatched bases: 3. This CDR3 region has 14 residues. The CDR3 nucleotides are TGTGCCAGCTCACCAATCACAGGGGAAGAGACCCAGTACTTC. This codes for CASSPITGEETQYF. The complete variable domain, with remaining parts taken from reference TRBV18 and TRBJ2-5, reads NAGVMQNPRHLVRRRGQEARLRCSPMKGHSHVYWYRQLPEEGLKFMVYLQKENIIDESGMPKERFSAEFPKEGPSILRIQQVVRGDSAAYFCASSPITGEETQYFGPGTRLLVL.

The chain couples TRBV5-8 to TRBJ2-3; 9 bases are shared with TRBD1. V shed 4 bases, J shed 1 base, and the junction held 4 bases outside the gene matches. The CDR3 covers 15 residues. CDR1 is SGHTS, CDR2 YDEGEE, per germline. In nucleotides, the CDR3 is TGTGCCAGCAGCCCGAGACAGGGGGGCACAGATACGCAGTATTTT. Protein: CASSPRQGGTDTQYF.

This clone was found a few times. The chain carries TRBV13 and TRBJ2-3; D perhaps matches TRBD1 (6 bases). The CDR3 extends over 16 amino acids. CDR1 PRHDT and CDR2 FYEKMQ come from the germline V gene (reference sequence). The V end lost 6 bases, the J end lost 2 bases, and 18 bases lay between the germline ends. CDR3 bases: TGTGCCAGCAGTAAGCGTCAGGGGTCATTCACAGATACGCAGTATTTT. This codes for CASSKRQGSFTDTQYF.

The CDR3 nucleotides are TGCGCCAGCAGCTCGACCACAGGGGACTATGGCTACACCTTC. It specifies CASSSTTGDYGYTF. This chain connects TRBV5-1 to TRBJ1-2; 7 bases fit TRBD1. Germline CDR1 SGHRS, CDR2 YFSETQ. V was clipped by 3 bases and J by 3 bases; unmatched bases: 5. This CDR3 is 14 amino acids long.

The chain recombines TRBV6-2 or TRBV6-3 with TRBJ1-6; 9 bases are a match to TRBD1. The CDR3 totals 14 residues. J gave up 11 bases and V 7 bases, and 9 bases lay outside the gene matches. Looked up from germline, CDR1 is MNHEY and CDR2 is SVGEGT. For the CDR3, the DNA is TGTGCCAGCAACCCGGGACAGGGTTATCCACCCCTCCACTTT. This gives the protein CASNPGQGYPPLHF.

This clone showed up just a few times. This sequence joins TRBV28 and TRBJ1-2, with D perhaps TRBD1 (5 bases). V was shortened by 7 bases and J by 1 base, with 10 bases between the two germline ends. The CDR3 runs to 13 residues. Per germline, CDR1 MDHEN and CDR2 SYDVKM. The CDR3, as DNA: TGTGCCAGCACCCTGGGGGGTAACTATGGCTACACCTTC. Protein sequence: CASTLGGNYGYTF.

This chain uses TRBV7-2 with TRBJ1-1, with TRBD1 as a possible D gene (6 bases). Germline lookup yields CDR1 SGHTA and CDR2 FQGNSA. This CDR3 is built from 14 residues. The V gene lost 5 bases and the J gene lost 1 base, with 11 bases spanning the gap. Here the CDR3 DNA reads TGTGCCAGCAGCGTATTGGGACAGAACACTGAAGCTTTCTTT. Protein sequence: CASSVLGQNTEAFF.

This clone appeared once. The V call is TRBV19, the J call TRBJ2-1, with TRBD2 matching over 8 bases. Germline CDR1 is LNHDA and CDR2 is SQIVND (reference sequence). This CDR3 region has 14 residues. The V gene end was trimmed by 10 bases and the J gene end by 4 bases; junction bases not matched to a gene: 9. The chain's CDR3 is CATWRGEPYNEQFF. The CDR3 DNA sequence: TGTGCCACTTGGCGGGGGGAACCATACAATGAGCAGTTCTTC.

The chain combines TRBV5-1 with TRBJ1-4, with 8 bases lining up with TRBD1. Germline V gene data show CDR1 as SGHRS and CDR2 as YFSETQ. This CDR3 has 14 amino acids. V gave up 6 bases and J gave up 0 bases; unmatched junction bases: 1. This CDR3 is CASKQGATNEKLFF. The DNA for the CDR3 is TGCGCCAGCAAACAGGGGGCAACTAATGAAAAACTGTTTTTT. The variable domain in full, with the rest retrieved from reference TRBV5-1 and TRBJ1-4, is KAGVTQTPRYLIKTRGQQVTLSCSPISGHRSVSWYQQTPGQGLQFLFEYFSETQRNKGNFPGRFSGRQFSNSRSEMNVSTLELGDSALYLCASKQGATNEKLFFGSGTQLSVL.

The CDR3, as DNA: TGTGCCAGCAGCTCCCGGAGGCTAGCGGGAGGCCGGGGGTTAGAGACCCAGTACTTC. Protein: CASSSRRLAGGRGLETQYF. The chain couples TRBV11-2 to TRBJ2-5, with TRBD2 matching over 11 bases. The length of the CDR3 is 19 residues. Looked up from germline, CDR1 is SGHAT and CDR2 is FQNNGV. J lost 4 bases, V lost 4 bases, and 17 bases had no gene match.

This chain joins TRBV28 and TRBJ2-7; TRBD2 might be the D (6 bases). CDR1 is MDHEN and CDR2 is SYDVKM in the germline V gene. The CDR3 length is 14 residues. Trimming took off 6 bases at V and 5 bases at J, with 17 bases between the two ends. This chain's CDR3 is CASSPPGDVHEQYF. The CDR3 nucleotides read TGTGCCAGCAGCCCACCGGGGGACGTCCACGAGCAGTACTTC.

The CDR3 sequence: CASSQGQGANQPQHF. The CDR3 nucleotides are TGTGCCAGCAGCCAAGGGCAGGGGGCTAATCAGCCCCAGCATTTT. The J gene is TRBJ1-5, the V gene TRBV4-2, with 8 bases fitting TRBD1. The J segment lost 4 bases and the V segment lost 1 base, leaving 3 bases of the junction unmatched. This CDR3 contains 15 residues. Germline assignment: CDR1 LGHNA and CDR2 YNFKEQ.

The chain carries TRBV2 and TRBJ2-1; tentative D call: TRBD2 (5 bases). Trimming took 2 bases from V and 3 from J, leaving 8 bases between them. This CDR3 has 14 amino acids. Germline V lookup: CDR1 SNHLY, CDR2 FYNNEI. The CDR3 reads CASSEQGGYNEQFF. In DNA form, the CDR3 reads TGTGCCAGCAGTGAACAAGGAGGCTACAATGAGCAGTTCTTC.